The clone carrying this T cell receptor beta chain was detected a few times. Its antigen is unknown. The data were obtained in a study of CD8 T cells in ankylosing spondylitis. The CDR3 is made up of 15 amino acids. Trimming removed 3 bases from V and 6 bases from J; junction bases left unmatched: 8. The germline V gene encodes CDR1 MNHEY and CDR2 SMNVEV (reference sequence). Study results and limitations: Previous work reported some of these motif variants in the synovial fluid and blood of reactive arthritis. Ankylosing spondylitis blood appeared to carry a characteristic TCR beta motif of under ten highly homologous variants. The authors found the disease-linked clones to be CD8+ and relatively rare in peripheral blood. Disease-linked clones were reportedly significantly enriched in matched ankylosing spondylitis synovial fluid.

Quantitative barcoded 5'-RACE was used to prepare TCR beta libraries. TCRdb re-derived calls from the 5' RACE reads in MiXCR, one entry per CDR3 protein. Of over 600,000 distinct CDR3 sequences in the sample, around a fifth were seen once. What was sequenced was blood, either unsorted or a sorted T cell fraction (not recorded which). The rearrangement uses TRBV27 and TRBJ2-3; 8 bases line up with TRBD2. The receptor's source is a male donor with ankylosing spondylitis. The CDR3 bases are TGTGCCAGCAGTTTCGTGGCGGGAGGTCAGGATACGCAGTATTTT. Protein sequence: CASSFVAGGQDTQYF.